What follows are 16 T cell receptor beta chains derived from one specimen sequenced in a study of regulatory T cells in long-lasting Graves disease. This sample's time point: newly diagnosed GD, antithyroid drugs for less than 3 months. RNA from PBMCs was the source of the TCR library. Sequencing libraries for TCR beta were prepared with iRepertoire HTBI primers and Arm-PCR of CDR3 regions. TCRdb re-called the multiplex PCR reads with MiXCR, one entry per CDR3 protein. The repertoire holds 350,000 to 500,000 distinct CDR3 sequences, over 15% seen once, with roughly a tenth in the top ten. The same data also went into a second study, on T cells in Graves' hyperthyroidism and ophthalmopathy.

The sample in question was peripheral blood mononuclear cells (PBMCs), obtained at new diagnosis, from a patient treated with antithyroid drugs. The receptor set was obtained from a woman aged 25 to 39 with Graves disease.

This clonotype came up many times. The chain couples TRBV7-2 to TRBJ2-1; no reliable D call. The length of the CDR3 is 11 residues. V lost 0 bases, J lost 8 bases, and 2 bases lay in between. Germline V gives CDR1 SGHTA, CDR2 FQGNSA. CDR3 DNA sequence: TGTGCCAGCAGCTTAGCGTATGAGCAGTTCTTC. It encodes CASSLAYEQFF. Variable domain in full (rest from reference TRBV7-2 and TRBJ2-1): GAGVSQSPSNKVTEKGKDVELRCDPISGHTALYWYRQSLGQGLEFLIYFQGNSAPDKSGLPSDRFSAERTGGSVSTLTIQRTQQEDSAVYLCASSLAYEQFFGPGTRLTVL.

This clonotype was seen at least ten times. The chain combines TRBV7-9 with TRBJ2-1; TRBD2 matches at 7 bases. The V gene end was trimmed by 4 bases and the J gene end by 6 bases; junction bases not matched to a gene: 9. The germline CDR1 and CDR2 sequences are SEHNR and FQNEAQ (reference sequence). The CDR3 covers 15 residues. The DNA for the CDR3 is TGTGCCAGCAGCTGCTTTGGGGAGGGCTGCAATGAGCAGTTCTTC. Amino acid sequence: CASSCFGEGCNEQFF.

In this sample, this clonotype turned up a few times. The chain carries TRBV15 and TRBJ2-3; D may be TRBD1 (7 bases). CDR3 size: 16 residues. With 1 base removed from V and 8 bases from J, the gap between germline ends came to 19 bases. Germline V lookup: CDR1 LNHNV, CDR2 YYDKDF (reference sequence). CDR3 amino acids: CATSRVGGTVQPTQYF. The CDR3, as DNA: TGTGCCACCAGCAGAGTAGGAGGGACAGTTCAGCCTACGCAGTATTTT.

This clonotype was observed many times. V is TRBV12-3 or TRBV12-4 and J is TRBJ1-2; D unresolved. V dropped 7 bases and J dropped 4 bases, with 19 bases sitting between them. The CDR3 has 15 residues. Here the CDR3 reads CASTPVGQRGYGYTF. The CDR3 DNA sequence: TGTGCCAGCACCCCTGTCGGGCAGCGGGGCTATGGCTACACCTTC.

This clonotype occurred a few times. The rearrangement uses TRBV29-1 and TRBJ2-7; D gene unclear. Germline CDR1 and CDR2: SQVTM and ANQGSEA. V lost 7 bases and J 5 bases, leaving 12 bases between the germline ends. The CDR3 totals 11 residues. CDR3 amino acids: CSAVNRHEQYF. CDR3 bases: TGCAGCGCAGTGAATAGGCACGAGCAGTACTTC.

The rearrangement uses TRBV11-2 and TRBJ1-2; maybe TRBD1 (5 bases). The CDR3 totals 14 residues. Germline V gene sequence: CDR1 SGHAT, CDR2 FQNNGV. V lost 5 bases and J lost 6, with 16 bases in between. The CDR3 region is CASSPGTVRDGYTF. The CDR3, as DNA: TGTGCCAGCAGCCCTGGGACGGTGAGGGATGGCTACACCTTC. The full variable domain, its missing parts supplied by reference TRBV11-2 and TRBJ1-2, is EAGVAQSPRYKIIEKRQSVAFWCNPISGHATLYWYQQILGQGPKLLIQFQNNGVVDDSQLPKDRFSAERLKGVDSTLKIQPAKLEDSAVYLCASSPGTVRDGYTFGSGTRLTVV.

This clonotype was recorded at least ten times. DNA for the CDR3: TGTGCCAGCAGTGACGGGACTTTCTACGAGCAGTACTTC. Its protein product is CASSDGTFYEQYF. The V call is TRBV2, the J call TRBJ2-7; weak D call: TRBD2 (6 bases). V lost 3 bases and J lost 3, with 9 bases in between. Germline CDR1 is SNHLY and CDR2 is FYNNEI. The CDR3 extends over 13 amino acids.

In its sample, this clonotype was seen many times. V gene TRBV27 combines with J gene TRBJ2-3, with D unclear. Germline V gene sequence: CDR1 MNHEY, CDR2 SMNVEV (reference sequence). Trimming removed 3 bases from V and 1 base from J, with 11 bases in between. This CDR3 contains 15 residues. The CDR3 DNA reads as TGTGCCAGCAGTTTCGGTGGAATTGGCACAGATACGCAGTATTTT. Its protein product is CASSFGGIGTDTQYF.

This clonotype occurred many times. This chain uses TRBV12-5 with TRBJ1-2; no reliable D call. The CDR3 sequence is 14 residues long. Trimming pared 4 bases from V and 6 bases from J, leaving 15 bases between. The germline CDR1 and CDR2 sequences are LGHNT and FRNRAP. CDR3 sequence reads: CASGYGLEENGYTF. CDR3 nucleotides: TGTGCTAGTGGTTATGGCCTCGAGGAGAATGGCTACACCTTC.

This chain joins TRBV7-2 and TRBJ1-3; perhaps TRBD1 as D (5 bases). CDR1 SGHTA and CDR2 FQGNSA come from the germline V gene. The CDR3 extends over 16 amino acids. With 2 bases removed from V and 0 bases from J, the gap between germline ends came to 11 bases. CDR3 nucleotide sequence: TGTGCCAGCAGCTTACAGGGACCCAGCTCTGGAAACACCATATATTTT. The encoded protein is CASSLQGPSSGNTIYF.

This clonotype was observed many times. The chain employs TRBV28 and TRBJ2-1, with 9 bases lining up with TRBD2. Germline V gives CDR1 MDHEN, CDR2 SYDVKM. The CDR3 covers 16 residues. V shed 6 bases, J shed 3 bases, and the junction held 9 bases outside the gene matches. Here the CDR3 reads CASRPLAGPLYNEQFF. The CDR3 region has the DNA TGTGCCAGCAGGCCTCTAGCGGGACCTCTCTACAATGAGCAGTTCTTC.

In the case of this clonotype: A clone one base away is much larger, so this may be a read error. The V gene is TRBV2, the J gene TRBJ2-5; tentatively, D is TRBD1 or TRBD2 (5 bases each). Judging by the DNA end, TRBJ2-1 fits better; the J call may be wrong. Germline V gene data show CDR1 as SNHLY and CDR2 as FYNNEI. CDR3 length: 14 amino acids. DNA of the CDR3: TGTGCCAGCTCCAACAAGGGGAGAGGGAATGACCAGTTCTTC. Residues: CASSNKGRGNDQFF.

This clonotype was seen repeatedly, ten times or more. The chain carries TRBV3-1 and TRBJ1-4; D ambiguous. The CDR3 is 15 residues long. Trimming shortened V by 4 bases and J by 0 bases, and 9 bases separated the two germline ends. Germline assignment: CDR1 LGHDT and CDR2 YNNKEL (reference sequence). The CDR3 spells CASSLTHSTNEKLFF. As DNA, the CDR3 is TGTGCCAGCAGCCTAACACACTCAACTAATGAAAAACTGTTTTTT.

This clonotype was detected ten times or more. The chain recombines TRBV5-1 with TRBJ2-7; the D is unclear. The V gene lost 4 bases and the J gene lost 0 bases, with 11 bases spanning the gap. CDR1 and CDR2 from the germline V gene are SGHRS and YFSETQ. This CDR3 is built from 14 residues. CDR3 in amino acids: CASSALRSSYEQYF. The CDR3 coding sequence is TGCGCCAGCAGCGCGTTGCGTAGCTCCTACGAGCAGTACTTC.

This clonotype was seen a few times. The rearrangement links TRBV2 to TRBJ2-2; the D gene could be TRBD1 or TRBD2 (5 bases each). The V end was cut by 4 bases, the J end by 5 bases, with 17 bases between. Looked up from germline, CDR1 is SNHLY and CDR2 is FYNNEI. The CDR3 has 16 residues. This CDR3 is CASSGEGWGETGELFF. The CDR3 nucleotides read TGTGCCAGCAGTGGCGAGGGGTGGGGAGAAACCGGGGAGCTGTTTTTT.

Notes on this clonotype: A much larger clone differs from this one at a single base, so this may be a read error. The chain links TRBV12-3 or TRBV12-4 to TRBJ2-5, with no clear D. This CDR3 is built from 12 residues. CDR3 sequence reads: CASSFVGETPYF. Here the CDR3 DNA reads TGTGCCAGCAGTTTCGTTGGAGAGACCCCGTACTTC.